The TCR beta chain under discussion was sequenced for a study of identical twins. Broader study findings: Some out-of-frame alpha sequences were shared by twins, and these showed excess low generation probability.

Template switching, a step in the protocol, added a universal primer site, and cDNA carried unique molecular identifiers. Each CDR3 protein is one row after TCRdb ran MiXCR on the 5' RACE reads. The sample yields about 220,000 distinct CDR3 sequences, 6.5% to 8% seen once. The CDR3 has 17 amino acids. Germline V gene lookup returns CDR1 MGHDK and CDR2 SYGVNS. V lost 4 bases to trimming and J lost 1 base, with 18 bases between them. Concerning this clonotype itself: Its antigen is currently unknown.

These sequences were also reported in another study, on T cells expressing NK-cell markers. That study reports: There were several donors in whom these clonotypes also led the CD3+CD56-NKG2C+ fraction.

This sequence originates from a woman aged 18 to 35 in good health. The chain joins TRBV25-1 to TRBJ2-3; TRBD2 might be the D (7 bases). The sample was CD8+ T cells sorted from blood. Here the CDR3 reads CASSGWGGLYGTDTQYF. The CDR3 DNA reads TGTGCCAGCAGTGGGTGGGGGGGCCTTTATGGCACAGATACGCAGTATTTT.